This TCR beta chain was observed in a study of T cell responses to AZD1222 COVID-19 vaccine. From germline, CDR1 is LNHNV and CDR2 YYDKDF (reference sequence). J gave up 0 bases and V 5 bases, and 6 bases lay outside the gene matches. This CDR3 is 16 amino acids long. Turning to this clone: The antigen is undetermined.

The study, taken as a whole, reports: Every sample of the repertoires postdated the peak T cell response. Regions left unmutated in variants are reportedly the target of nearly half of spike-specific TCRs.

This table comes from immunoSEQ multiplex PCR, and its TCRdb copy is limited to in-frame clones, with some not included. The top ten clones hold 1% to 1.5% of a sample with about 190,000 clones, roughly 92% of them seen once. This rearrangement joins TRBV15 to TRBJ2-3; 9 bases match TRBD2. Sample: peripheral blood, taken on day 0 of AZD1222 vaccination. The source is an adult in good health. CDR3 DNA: TGTGCCACCAGCGTAGGGACTAGCCCTAGCACAGATACGCAGTATTTT. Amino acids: CATSVGTSPSTDTQYF.